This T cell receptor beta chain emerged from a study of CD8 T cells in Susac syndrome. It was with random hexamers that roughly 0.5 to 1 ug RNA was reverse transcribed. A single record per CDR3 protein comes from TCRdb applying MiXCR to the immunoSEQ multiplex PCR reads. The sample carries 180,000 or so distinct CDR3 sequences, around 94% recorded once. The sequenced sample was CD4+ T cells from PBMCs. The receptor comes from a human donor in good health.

The CDR3 nucleotides read TGTGCCAGCAGCCAGTCCTTAGCGGGGGCCACCTACGAGCAGTACTTC. This codes for CASSQSLAGATYEQYF. This sequence joins TRBV4-2 and TRBJ2-7; TRBD2 aligns across 9 bases. The CDR3 contains 16 residues. Germline loops: CDR1 LGHNA, CDR2 YNFKEQ. With 3 bases clipped from V and 2 bases from J, the junction kept 8 bases outside the gene matches.